These 2 T cell receptor beta chains came from one sample sequenced in a study of OX40 agonist ivuxolimab in advanced cancers. Repertoires were generated with immunoSEQ multiplex PCR, while TCRdb's copy carries only in-frame clones and drops some. Of about 29,000 clones in the sample, around 90% were seen once. The source was CD4+ or CD8+ T cells sorted from blood, collected in a trial of the OX40 agonist ivuxolimab. The receptors come from an adult with an advanced solid tumor such as melanoma, head and neck, liver or kidney cancer.

The gene calls are TRBV5-6 and TRBJ2-3; TRBD2 matches at 10 bases. V shed 4 bases, J shed 1 base, and the junction held 12 bases outside the gene matches. Germline CDR1 and CDR2: SGHDT and YYEEEE. The CDR3 covers 18 residues. The chain's CDR3 is CASSPPSGSYLGTDTQYF. CDR3 nucleotides: TGTGCCAGCAGCCCACCTAGCGGGAGCTATTTAGGCACAGATACGCAGTATTTT.

J is TRBJ2-3 and V is TRBV4-1; 12 bases line up with TRBD2. This CDR3 region has 16 residues. Trimming cost V 3 bases and J 4 bases; bases outside gene matches: 5. CDR1 is MGHRA and CDR2 is YSYEKL in the germline V gene. CDR3 region: CASSQELAGGSDTQYF. The DNA of the CDR3 is TGCGCCAGCAGCCAGGAACTAGCGGGGGGATCAGATACGCAGTATTTT.